The 14 T cell receptor beta chains given below trace back to one sample, sequenced in a study of regulatory T cells in long-lasting Graves disease. The time point was: newly diagnosed GD, antithyroid drugs for less than 3 months. There was RNA extracted from PBMCs, and the TCR library was made from it. TCR beta libraries were built with iRepertoire HTBI primers and Arm-PCR of CDR3 regions. In TCRdb, the multiplex PCR reads were re-called with MiXCR into one record per CDR3 protein. The sample has roughly 500,000 distinct CDR3 sequences; roughly 14% are singletons. These records were also assigned to another study, of T cells in Graves' hyperthyroidism and ophthalmopathy.

This material consisted of peripheral blood mononuclear cells (PBMCs), taken at new diagnosis, from a patient treated with antithyroid drugs. Every receptor here comes from a man aged 25 to 40 with Graves disease.

This clonotype was seen a few times. The chain links TRBV7-9 to TRBJ2-7, with 9 nucleotides matching TRBD1. The CDR3 is made up of 12 amino acids. Germline CDR1 and CDR2: SEHNR and FQNEAQ (reference sequence). V lost 2 bases and J lost 12; bases outside the gene matches: 5. The CDR3 DNA sequence: TGTGCCAGCAGCTTATGGGACAGGGTTCGGTACTTC. Its translation: CASSLWDRVRYF.

This clonotype has just a few counts. The chain recombines TRBV30 with TRBJ1-5; the D gene is possibly TRBD1 (5 bases). CDR1 and CDR2 (germline): GTSNPN, SVGIG (reference sequence). V dropped 2 bases and J dropped 10 bases, with 12 bases sitting between them. CDR3 size: 12 residues. The CDR3 DNA is TGTGCCTGGAGTCGGGGGGAGAAACCCCAGCATTTT. It translates to CAWSRGEKPQHF.

This clonotype was seen just once. A much larger clone sits a single nucleotide away, making a read error possible. The rearrangement links TRBV11-2 to TRBJ2-3; 11 bases align to TRBD2. The CDR3 is 16 residues long. V shed 3 bases and J 14 bases; nucleotides not matched to a gene: 16. From germline, CDR1 is SGHAT and CDR2 FQNNGV. CDR3 nucleotide sequence: TGTGCCAGCAGCTTTTTACTAGCGGGAGCCCTCGGAGCGCGGTATTTT. It specifies CASSFLLAGALGARYF. The complete variable domain, with remaining parts taken from reference TRBV11-2 and TRBJ2-3, reads EAGVAQSPRYKIIEKRQSVAFWCNPISGHATLYWYQQILGQGPKLLIQFQNNGVVDDSQLPKDRFSAERLKGVDSTLKIQPAKLEDSAVYLCASSFLLAGALGARYFGPGTRLTVL.

The rearrangement uses TRBV25-1 and TRBJ1-6, with D maybe TRBD1 (5 bases). CDR1 and CDR2 (germline): MGHDK, SYGVNS. The CDR3 runs to 15 residues. V was clipped by 4 bases and J by 14 bases, with 21 bases between them. In DNA form, the CDR3 reads TGTGCCAGCAGTGGTTCTAAGTGGGGGTTTCAGGCCCTCCACTTT. Residues: CASSGSKWGFQALHF.

This clonotype occurred many times. The chain recombines TRBV11-3 with TRBJ2-2, with D unclear. Germline V gene lookup returns CDR1 SGHNT and CDR2 YENEEA. V was clipped by 1 base and J by 1 base, with 7 bases between them. This CDR3 contains 15 residues. CDR3 DNA: TGTGCCAGCAGCTTAGGGTTTTGGAACACCGGGGAGCTGTTTTTT. It encodes CASSLGFWNTGELFF.

This clonotype was picked up one time. The J gene is TRBJ2-7, the V gene TRBV11-2, with TRBD1 as a possible D gene (6 bases). The germline V gene encodes CDR1 SGHAT and CDR2 FQNNGV. V was cut by 2 bases and J by 3 bases, with 11 bases left in between. The CDR3 has 14 amino acids. This CDR3 reads CASSLIGGVYEQYF. As DNA, the CDR3 is TGTGCCAGCAGCTTAATAGGGGGAGTCTACGAGCAGTACTTC.

This clonotype was observed many times. This chain links TRBV7-2 with TRBJ2-1; D possibly corresponds to TRBD1 (6 bases). Germline-derived CDR1 and CDR2 are SGHTA and FQGNSA. This CDR3 has 13 residues. V lost 1 base and J lost 9, with 10 bases in between. As DNA, the CDR3 is TGTGCCAGCAGCTTAGGTGAGACAGGTGAGCAGTTCTTC. This codes for CASSLGETGEQFF.

This clonotype showed up many times. The chain recombines TRBV5-1 with TRBJ2-3; TRBD1 matches at 7 bases. Germline values: CDR1 SGHRS, CDR2 YFSETQ. After removal of 0 bases from V and 4 bases from J, the junction contained 5 bases not matched to a gene. The length of the CDR3 is 15 residues. This CDR3 is CASSLVSTGADTQYF. DNA for the CDR3: TGCGCCAGCAGCTTGGTGTCAACAGGGGCAGATACGCAGTATTTT. The full variable domain, with the rest looked up from reference TRBV5-1 and TRBJ2-3, is KAGVTQTPRYLIKTRGQQVTLSCSPISGHRSVSWYQQTPGQGLQFLFEYFSETQRNKGNFPGRFSGRQFSNSRSEMNVSTLELGDSALYLCASSLVSTGADTQYFGPGTRLTVL.

Many counts were recorded for this clonotype. The V gene is TRBV2, the J gene TRBJ2-1; 13 bases are shared with TRBD2. V gave up 7 bases and J gave up 2 bases; unmatched junction bases: 17. The CDR3 contains 20 residues. CDR1 and CDR2 (germline): SNHLY, FYNNEI. CDR3 nucleotide sequence: TGTGCCAGCACTTCCTCTTCCGGACTAGCGGGAGCAGACGCCTACAATGAGCAGTTCTTC. This codes for CASTSSSGLAGADAYNEQFF.

This clonotype was detected only a few times. The chain links TRBV18 to TRBJ2-1; D gene uncertain. Germline CDR1 KGHSH, CDR2 LQKENI. The V end lost 3 bases, the J end lost 0 bases, and 12 bases lay between the germline ends. The CDR3 covers 16 residues. The CDR3 DNA follows: TGTGCCAGCTCACCCGGACGGAGTAGCTCCTACAATGAGCAGTTCTTC. Translating it yields CASSPGRSSSYNEQFF.

The sample holds a few counts of this clonotype. This could be a read error, since a much larger clone is one nucleotide away. The gene calls are TRBV6-2 or TRBV6-3 and TRBJ2-5, with D hard to call. The germline CDR1 and CDR2 sequences are MNHEY and SVGEGT. The CDR3 runs to 16 residues. V gave up 5 bases and J gave up 7 bases, with 23 bases separating them. The CDR3 DNA reads TGTGCCAGCAGTGAAGCGAAGGCGGCTCCCCTGGGGACCCAGTACTTC. Its protein product is CASSEAKAAPLGTQYF.

This clonotype has a count of ten or more. The V call is TRBV7-3, the J call TRBJ1-2; 7 bases agree with TRBD1. Looked up from germline, CDR1 is SGHTA and CDR2 is FQGTGA. This CDR3 is 13 amino acids long. Losses at the gene ends were 5 bases for V and 8 bases for J; bases not matched to a gene: 8. The CDR3 DNA follows: TGTGCCAGCAGCCCCGGGACAGATGAGGGCTACACCTTC. Translating gives CASSPGTDEGYTF.

This clonotype has more than one count but fewer than ten. The chain combines TRBV3-1 with TRBJ1-2, with D maybe TRBD1 (6 bases). The CDR3 is 16 residues long. V was cut by 0 bases and J by 2 bases, with 13 bases left in between. Germline lookup yields CDR1 LGHDT and CDR2 YNNKEL (reference sequence). CDR3 DNA sequence: TGTGCCAGCAGCCAAGATTATACAGGGTCCAACTATGGCTACACCTTC. Translation: CASSQDYTGSNYGYTF.

This clonotype appeared a few times. The gene calls are TRBV5-6 and TRBJ1-5; D remains unclear. Trimming took off 6 bases at V and 3 bases at J, with 13 bases between the two ends. There are 14 residues in the CDR3. The germline gives CDR1 SGHDT, CDR2 YYEEEE. CDR3 nucleotide sequence: TGTGCCAGCACCCTGGGGTTCAACAATCAGCCCCAGCATTTT. As protein: CASTLGFNNQPQHF.